Described below is a single TCR beta chain sequence and its context. Antigen: not known. The PCR employed 60 Vbeta primers together with 13 Jbeta primers. Produced via immunoSEQ multiplex PCR; TCRdb's table is partial and in-frame only. The sample contains approximately 180,000 clones, roughly four fifths of which appear only once. The germline V gene has CDR1 LNHDA and CDR2 SQIVND (reference sequence). The V end was cut by 2 bases, the J end by 1 base, with 11 bases between. There are 15 residues in the CDR3. Donors counted as nominally healthy when sampled, yet unrecorded immune exposures were likely. The data derive from a study of cytomegalovirus exposure and HLA in healthy donors. Study-wide results and caveats: High specificity and sensitivity for cytomegalovirus status were reported for the classifier. Cytomegalovirus-associated status was assigned to about 170 TCR beta chains. Previous analysis showed most TCR beta V segments were productive about 87% or about 30% of the time.

V usage is TRBV19 and J usage is TRBJ1-1; TRBD1 might be the D (5 bases). Sequencing was done on a sample of PBMCs. This receptor was obtained from a man younger than 35 in good health and CMV-seronegative. The CDR3: CASSISGWRNTEAFF. CDR3 nucleotides: TGTGCCAGTAGTATATCAGGGTGGCGGAACACTGAAGCTTTCTTT.